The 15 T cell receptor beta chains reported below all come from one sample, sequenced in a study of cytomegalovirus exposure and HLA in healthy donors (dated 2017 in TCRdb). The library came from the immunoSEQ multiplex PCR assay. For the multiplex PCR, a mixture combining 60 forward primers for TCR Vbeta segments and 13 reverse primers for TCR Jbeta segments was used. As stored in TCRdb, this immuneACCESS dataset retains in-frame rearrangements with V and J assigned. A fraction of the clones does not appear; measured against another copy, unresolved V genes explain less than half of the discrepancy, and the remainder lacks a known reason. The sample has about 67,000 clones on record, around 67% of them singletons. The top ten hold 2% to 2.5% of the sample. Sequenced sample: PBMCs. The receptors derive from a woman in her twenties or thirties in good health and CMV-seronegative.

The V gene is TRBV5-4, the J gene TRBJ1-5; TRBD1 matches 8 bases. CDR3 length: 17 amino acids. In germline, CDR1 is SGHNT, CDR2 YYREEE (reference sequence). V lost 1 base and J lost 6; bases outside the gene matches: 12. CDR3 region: CASSLRGGQGAGQPQHF. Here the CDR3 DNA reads TGTGCCAGCAGCTTGCGTGGGGGGCAGGGGGCGGGTCAGCCCCAGCATTTT. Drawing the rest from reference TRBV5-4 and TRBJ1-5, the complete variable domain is ETGVTQSPTHLIKTRGQQVTLRCSSQSGHNTVSWYQQALGQGPQFIFQYYREEENGRGNFPPRFSGLQFPNYSSELNVNALELDDSALYLCASSLRGGQGAGQPQHFGDGTRLSIL.

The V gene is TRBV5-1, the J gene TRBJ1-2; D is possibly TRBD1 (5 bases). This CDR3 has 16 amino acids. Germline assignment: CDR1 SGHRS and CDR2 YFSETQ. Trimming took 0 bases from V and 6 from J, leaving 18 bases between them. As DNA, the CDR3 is TGCGCCAGCAGCTTGGATGCGGGGGGGGGTGAGGATGGCTACACCTTC. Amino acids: CASSLDAGGGEDGYTF.

The CDR3 region has the DNA TGTGCCAGCAGCTTAGAACAGGGAAGCTCCTACAATGAGCAGTTCTTC. This encodes CASSLEQGSSYNEQFF. The chain is built from TRBV11-3 and TRBJ2-1; D is perhaps TRBD1 (6 bases). The CDR3 is 16 residues long. The V gene lost 0 bases and the J gene lost 0 bases, with 9 bases spanning the gap. Germline V gene sequence: CDR1 SGHNT, CDR2 YENEEA.

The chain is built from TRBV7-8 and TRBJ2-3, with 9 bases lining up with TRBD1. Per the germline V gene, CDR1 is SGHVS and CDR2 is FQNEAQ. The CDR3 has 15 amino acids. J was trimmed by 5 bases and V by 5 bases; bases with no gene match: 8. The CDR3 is CASSIGQGMKDTQYF. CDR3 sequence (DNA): TGTGCCAGCAGCATAGGACAGGGGATGAAAGATACGCAGTATTTT.

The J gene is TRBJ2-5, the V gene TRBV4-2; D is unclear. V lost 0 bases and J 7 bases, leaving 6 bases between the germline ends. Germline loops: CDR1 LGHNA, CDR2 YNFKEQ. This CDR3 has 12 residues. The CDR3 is CASSQDHMTQYF. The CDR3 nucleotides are TGTGCCAGCAGCCAAGATCACATGACCCAGTACTTC.

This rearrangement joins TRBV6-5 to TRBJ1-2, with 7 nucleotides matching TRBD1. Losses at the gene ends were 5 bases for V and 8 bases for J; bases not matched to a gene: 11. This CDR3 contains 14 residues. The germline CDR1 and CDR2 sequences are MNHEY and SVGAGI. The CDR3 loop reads CASSTPDRVGGYTF. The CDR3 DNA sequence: TGTGCCAGCAGTACCCCTGACAGGGTTGGCGGCTACACCTTC.

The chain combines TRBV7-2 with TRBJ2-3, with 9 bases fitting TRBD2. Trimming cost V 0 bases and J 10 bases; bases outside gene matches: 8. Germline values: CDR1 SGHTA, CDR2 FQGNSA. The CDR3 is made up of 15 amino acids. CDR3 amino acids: CASSLAGGGAYPQYF. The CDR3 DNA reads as TGTGCCAGCAGCTTAGCGGGCGGGGGGGCCTATCCGCAGTATTTT.

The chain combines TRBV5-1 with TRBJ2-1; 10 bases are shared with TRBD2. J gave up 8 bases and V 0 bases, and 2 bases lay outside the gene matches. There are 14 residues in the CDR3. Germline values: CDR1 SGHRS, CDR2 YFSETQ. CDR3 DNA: TGCGCCAGCAGCTTGGGGACTAGCGGAGATGAGCAGTTCTTC. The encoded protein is CASSLGTSGDEQFF.

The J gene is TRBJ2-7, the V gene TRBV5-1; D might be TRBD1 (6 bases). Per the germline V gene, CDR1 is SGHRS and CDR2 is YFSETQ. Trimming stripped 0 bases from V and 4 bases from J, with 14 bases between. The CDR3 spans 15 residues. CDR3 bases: TGCGCCAGCAGCTTGGAGGCAGGGGCCACGTACGAGCAGTACTTC. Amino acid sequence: CASSLEAGATYEQYF.

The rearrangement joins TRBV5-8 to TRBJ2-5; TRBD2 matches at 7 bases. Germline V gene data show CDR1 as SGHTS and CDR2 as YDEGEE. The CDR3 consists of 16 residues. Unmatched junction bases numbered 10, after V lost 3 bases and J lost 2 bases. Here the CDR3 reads CASSWGGDSSQETQYF. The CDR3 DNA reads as TGTGCCAGCAGCTGGGGGGGTGATTCATCTCAAGAGACCCAGTACTTC.

The CDR3 nucleotides are TGTGCCAGCACCCTAAGAAACACCATATATTTT. Translation gives CASTLRNTIYF. The rearrangement links TRBV6-6 to TRBJ1-3; D is undetermined. The CDR3 covers 11 residues. Germline V gene sequence: CDR1 MNHNY, CDR2 SVGAGI (reference sequence). Trimming cost V 7 bases and J 5 bases, with 6 bases left between them.

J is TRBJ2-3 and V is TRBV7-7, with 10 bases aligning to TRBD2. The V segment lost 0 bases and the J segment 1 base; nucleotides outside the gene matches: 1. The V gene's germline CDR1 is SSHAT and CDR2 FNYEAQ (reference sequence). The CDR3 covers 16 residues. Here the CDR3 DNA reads TGTGCCAGCAGCTTAGCCGGGACTAGCGGCACAGATACGCAGTATTTT. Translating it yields CASSLAGTSGTDTQYF.

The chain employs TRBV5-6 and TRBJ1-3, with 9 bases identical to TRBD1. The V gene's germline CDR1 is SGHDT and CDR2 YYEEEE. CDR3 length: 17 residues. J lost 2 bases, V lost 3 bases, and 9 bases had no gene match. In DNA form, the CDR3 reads TGTGCCAGCAGCTCCCTAAGGGACAGGGCGGCTGGAAACACCATATATTTT. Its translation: CASSSLRDRAAGNTIYF.

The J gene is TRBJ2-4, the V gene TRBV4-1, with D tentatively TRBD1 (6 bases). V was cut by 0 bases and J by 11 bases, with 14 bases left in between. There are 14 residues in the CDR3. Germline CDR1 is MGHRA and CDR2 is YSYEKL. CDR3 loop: CASSQDGTSTVQYF. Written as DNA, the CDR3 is TGCGCCAGCAGCCAAGATGGGACATCGACGGTTCAGTACTTC.

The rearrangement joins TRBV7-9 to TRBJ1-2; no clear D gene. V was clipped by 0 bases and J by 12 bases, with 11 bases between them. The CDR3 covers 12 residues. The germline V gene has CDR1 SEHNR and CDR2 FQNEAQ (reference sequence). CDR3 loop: CASSLAVETDTF. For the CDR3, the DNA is TGTGCCAGCAGCTTAGCGGTGGAAACAGACACCTTC.